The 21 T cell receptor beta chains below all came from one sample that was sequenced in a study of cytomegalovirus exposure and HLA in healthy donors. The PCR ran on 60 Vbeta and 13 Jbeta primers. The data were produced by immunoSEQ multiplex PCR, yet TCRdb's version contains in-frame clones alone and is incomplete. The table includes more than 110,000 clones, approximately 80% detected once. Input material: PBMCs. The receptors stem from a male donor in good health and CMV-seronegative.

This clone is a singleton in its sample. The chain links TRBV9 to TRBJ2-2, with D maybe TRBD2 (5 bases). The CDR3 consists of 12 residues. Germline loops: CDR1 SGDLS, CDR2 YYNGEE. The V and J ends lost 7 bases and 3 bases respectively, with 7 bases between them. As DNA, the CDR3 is TGTGCCAGCCGGGGTGACACCGGGGAGCTGTTTTTT. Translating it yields CASRGDTGELFF.

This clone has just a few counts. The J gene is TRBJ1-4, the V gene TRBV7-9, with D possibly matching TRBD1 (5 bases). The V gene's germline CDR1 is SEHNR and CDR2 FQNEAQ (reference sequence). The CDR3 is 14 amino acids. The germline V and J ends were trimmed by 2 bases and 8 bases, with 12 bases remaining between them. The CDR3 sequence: CASSLNGAGEKLFF. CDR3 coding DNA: TGTGCCAGCAGCTTAAATGGGGCGGGAGAAAAACTGTTTTTT.

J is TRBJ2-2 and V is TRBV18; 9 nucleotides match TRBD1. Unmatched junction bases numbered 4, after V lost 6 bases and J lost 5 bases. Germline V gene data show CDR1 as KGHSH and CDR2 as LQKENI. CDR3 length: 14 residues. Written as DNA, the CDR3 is TGTGCCAGCTCGAGGACAGGGGTAACCGGGGAGCTGTTTTTT. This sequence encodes CASSRTGVTGELFF.

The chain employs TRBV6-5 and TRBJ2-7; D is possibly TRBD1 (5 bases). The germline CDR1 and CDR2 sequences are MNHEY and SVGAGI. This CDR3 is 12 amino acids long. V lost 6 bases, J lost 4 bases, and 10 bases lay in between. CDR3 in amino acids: CASRAGNYEQYF. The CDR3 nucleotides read TGTGCCAGCAGGGCAGGGAATTACGAGCAGTACTTC.

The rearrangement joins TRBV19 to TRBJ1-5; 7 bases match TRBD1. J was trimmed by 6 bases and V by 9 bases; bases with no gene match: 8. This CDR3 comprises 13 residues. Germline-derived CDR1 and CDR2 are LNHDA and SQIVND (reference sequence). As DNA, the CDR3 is TGTGCCAGCACTTCTGGGACAGTTCAGCCCCAGCATTTT. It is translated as CASTSGTVQPQHF.

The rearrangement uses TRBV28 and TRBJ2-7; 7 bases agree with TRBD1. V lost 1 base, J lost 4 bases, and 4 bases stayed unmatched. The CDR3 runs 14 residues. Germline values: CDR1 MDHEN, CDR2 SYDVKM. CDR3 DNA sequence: TGTGCCAGCAGTTTATTCGGGACAGCTTACGAGCAGTACTTC. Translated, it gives CASSLFGTAYEQYF.

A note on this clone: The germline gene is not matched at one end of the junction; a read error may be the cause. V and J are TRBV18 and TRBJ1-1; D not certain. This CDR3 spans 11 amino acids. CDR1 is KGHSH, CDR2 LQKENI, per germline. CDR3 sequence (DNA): TGTGCCAGCTCACTCAACAGTGAAGCTTTCTTT. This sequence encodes CASSLNSEAFF.

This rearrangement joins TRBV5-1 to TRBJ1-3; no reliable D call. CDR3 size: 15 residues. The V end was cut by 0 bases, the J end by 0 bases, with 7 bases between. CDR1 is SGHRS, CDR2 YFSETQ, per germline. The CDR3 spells CASSLGLVSGNTIYF. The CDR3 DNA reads TGCGCCAGCAGCTTGGGTTTAGTCTCTGGAAACACCATATATTTT.

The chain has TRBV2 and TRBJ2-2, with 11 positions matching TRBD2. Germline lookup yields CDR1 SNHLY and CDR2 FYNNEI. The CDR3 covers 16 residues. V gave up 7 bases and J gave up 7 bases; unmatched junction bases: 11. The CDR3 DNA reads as TGTGCCAGCACTAGCGGGGGGCCGGGCTGGTTCGGGGAGCTGTTTTTT. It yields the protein CASTSGGPGWFGELFF.

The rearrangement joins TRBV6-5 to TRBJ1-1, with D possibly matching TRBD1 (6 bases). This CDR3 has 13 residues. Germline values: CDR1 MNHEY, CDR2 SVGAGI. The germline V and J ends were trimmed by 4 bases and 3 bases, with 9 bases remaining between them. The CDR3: CASSFDRYTEAFF. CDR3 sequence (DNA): TGTGCCAGCAGTTTTGACAGGTACACTGAAGCTTTCTTT.

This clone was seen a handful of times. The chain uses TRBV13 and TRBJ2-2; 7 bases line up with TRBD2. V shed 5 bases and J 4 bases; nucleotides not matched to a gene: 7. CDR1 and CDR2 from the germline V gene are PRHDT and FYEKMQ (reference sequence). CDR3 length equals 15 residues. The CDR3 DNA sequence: TGTGCCAGCAGCCCTCTAGTAGCGGGCACCGGGGAGCTGTTTTTT. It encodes CASSPLVAGTGELFF.

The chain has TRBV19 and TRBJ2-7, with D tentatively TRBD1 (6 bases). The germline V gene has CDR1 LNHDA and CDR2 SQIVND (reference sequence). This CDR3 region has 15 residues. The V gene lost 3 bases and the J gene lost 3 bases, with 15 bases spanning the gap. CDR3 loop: CASSILQGPRYEQYF. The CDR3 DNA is TGTGCCAGTAGTATCCTCCAGGGGCCGCGCTACGAGCAGTACTTC.

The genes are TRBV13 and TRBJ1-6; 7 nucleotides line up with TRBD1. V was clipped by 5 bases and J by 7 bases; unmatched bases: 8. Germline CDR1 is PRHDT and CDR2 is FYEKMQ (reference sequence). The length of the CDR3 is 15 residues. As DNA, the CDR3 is TGTGCCAGCAGCCGCCTCCCGGGACAGAATTCACCCCTCCACTTT. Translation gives CASSRLPGQNSPLHF.

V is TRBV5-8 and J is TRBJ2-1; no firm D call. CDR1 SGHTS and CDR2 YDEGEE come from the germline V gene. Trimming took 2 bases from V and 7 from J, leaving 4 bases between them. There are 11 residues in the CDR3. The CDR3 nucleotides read TGTGCCAGCAGCTTCGTAAATGAGCAGTTCTTC. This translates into CASSFVNEQFF. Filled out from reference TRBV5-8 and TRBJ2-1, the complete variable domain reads EAGVTQSPTHLIKTRGQQATLRCSPISGHTSVYWYQQALGLGLQFLLWYDEGEERNRGNFPPRFSGRQFPNYSSELNVNALELEDSALYLCASSFVNEQFFGPGTRLTVL.

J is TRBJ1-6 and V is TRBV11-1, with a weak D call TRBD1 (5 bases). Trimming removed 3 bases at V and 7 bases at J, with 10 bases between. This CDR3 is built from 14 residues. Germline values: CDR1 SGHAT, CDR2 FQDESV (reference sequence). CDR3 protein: CASSFRQLNSPLHF. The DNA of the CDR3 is TGTGCCAGCAGCTTTAGACAGCTCAATTCACCCCTCCACTTT.

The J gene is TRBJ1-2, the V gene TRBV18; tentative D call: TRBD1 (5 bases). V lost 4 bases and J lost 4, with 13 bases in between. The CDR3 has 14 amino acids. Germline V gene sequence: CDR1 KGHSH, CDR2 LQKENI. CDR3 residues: CASSLSPGFYGYTF. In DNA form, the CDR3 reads TGTGCCAGCTCACTGAGTCCAGGGTTCTATGGCTACACCTTC.

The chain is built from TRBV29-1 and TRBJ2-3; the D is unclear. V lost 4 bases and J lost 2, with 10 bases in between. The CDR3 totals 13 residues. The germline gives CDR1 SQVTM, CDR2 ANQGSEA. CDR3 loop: CSVVAGITDTQYF. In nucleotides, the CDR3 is TGCAGCGTTGTGGCAGGAATCACAGATACGCAGTATTTT.

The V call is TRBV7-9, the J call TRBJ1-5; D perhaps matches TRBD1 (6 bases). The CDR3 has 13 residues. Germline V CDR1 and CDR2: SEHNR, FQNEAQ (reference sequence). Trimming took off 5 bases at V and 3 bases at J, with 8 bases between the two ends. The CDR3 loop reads CASSQGPNQPQHF. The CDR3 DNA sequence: TGTGCCAGCAGCCAGGGGCCCAATCAGCCCCAGCATTTT.

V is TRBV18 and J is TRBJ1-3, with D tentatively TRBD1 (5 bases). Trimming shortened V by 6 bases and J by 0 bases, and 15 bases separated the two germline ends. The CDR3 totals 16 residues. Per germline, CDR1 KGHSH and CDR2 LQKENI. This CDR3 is CASSPRGDTSGNTIYF. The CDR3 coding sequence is TGTGCCAGCTCCCCTAGGGGCGATACCTCTGGAAACACCATATATTTT.

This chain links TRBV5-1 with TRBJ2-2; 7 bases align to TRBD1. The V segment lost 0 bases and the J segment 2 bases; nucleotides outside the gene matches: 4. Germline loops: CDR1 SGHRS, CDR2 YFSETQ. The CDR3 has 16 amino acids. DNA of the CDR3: TGCGCCAGCAGCTTGGAAGGGGGCGTAAACACCGGGGAGCTGTTTTTT. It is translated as CASSLEGGVNTGELFF.

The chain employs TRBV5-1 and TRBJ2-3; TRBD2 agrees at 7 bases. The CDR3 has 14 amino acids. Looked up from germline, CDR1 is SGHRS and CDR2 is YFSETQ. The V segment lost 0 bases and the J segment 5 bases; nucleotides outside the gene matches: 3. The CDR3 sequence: CASSLDGGVDTQYF. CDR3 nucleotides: TGCGCCAGCAGCTTGGATGGGGGGGTAGATACGCAGTATTTT.